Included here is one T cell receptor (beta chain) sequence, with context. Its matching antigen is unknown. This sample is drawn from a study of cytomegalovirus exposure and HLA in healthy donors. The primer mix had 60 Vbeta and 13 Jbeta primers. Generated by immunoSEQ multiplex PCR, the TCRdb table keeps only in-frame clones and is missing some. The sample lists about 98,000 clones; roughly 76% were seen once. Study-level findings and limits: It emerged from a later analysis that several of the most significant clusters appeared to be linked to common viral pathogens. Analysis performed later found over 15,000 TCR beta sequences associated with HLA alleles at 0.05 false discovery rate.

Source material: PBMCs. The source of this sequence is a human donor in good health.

This CDR3 reads CASSRGTAHNQPQHF. CDR3 nucleotide sequence: TGTGCCAGCAGCCGGGGGACCGCGCACAATCAGCCCCAGCATTTT. This chain joins TRBV5-6 and TRBJ1-5; possible D gene TRBD1, 5 bases. The length of the CDR3 is 15 residues. From germline, CDR1 is SGHDT and CDR2 YYEEEE. The V end lost 4 bases, the J end lost 3 bases, and 14 bases lay between the germline ends.